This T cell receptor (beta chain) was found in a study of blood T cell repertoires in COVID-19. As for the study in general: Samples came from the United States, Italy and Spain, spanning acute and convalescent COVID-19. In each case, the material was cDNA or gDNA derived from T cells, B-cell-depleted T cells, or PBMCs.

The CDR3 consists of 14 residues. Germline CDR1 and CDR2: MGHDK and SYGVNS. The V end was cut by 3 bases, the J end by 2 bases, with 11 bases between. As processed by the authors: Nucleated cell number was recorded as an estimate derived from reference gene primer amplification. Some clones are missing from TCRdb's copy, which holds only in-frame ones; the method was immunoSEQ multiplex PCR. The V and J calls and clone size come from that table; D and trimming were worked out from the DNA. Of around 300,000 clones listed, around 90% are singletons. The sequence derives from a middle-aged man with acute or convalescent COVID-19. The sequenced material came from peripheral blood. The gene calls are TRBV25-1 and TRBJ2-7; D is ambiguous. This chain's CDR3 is CASSEPGVTYEQYF. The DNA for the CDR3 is TGTGCCAGCAGTGAGCCCGGAGTAACCTACGAGCAGTACTTC.